What follows are 6 T cell receptor beta chains derived from one specimen sequenced in a study of CD8 T cells in ankylosing spondylitis. TCRdb processed the 5' RACE reads anew with MiXCR; each CDR3 protein has one entry. The table records roughly 40,000 distinct CDR3 sequences, around 10% of them present only once. Material for sequencing was blood, either unsorted or a sorted T cell fraction (not recorded which). Receptor source: a male donor with ankylosing spondylitis or in good health (not recorded which).

Turning to this clonotype: This may stem from a read error, because a much larger clone lies one nucleotide away. The genes are TRBV5-1 and TRBJ1-2, with TRBD1 identical over 8 bases. This CDR3 spans 14 amino acids. In germline, CDR1 is SGHRS, CDR2 YFSETQ. CDR3 DNA sequence: TGCGCCAGCAGTCTTGGGACAGGAAGCTATGGCCACACCTTC. Translation: CASSLGTGSYGHTF.

The sample holds many counts of this clonotype. The chain combines TRBV12-3 or TRBV12-4 with TRBJ2-3; maybe TRBD2 (5 bases). The CDR3 is 18 residues long. Deletions cut 4 bases from V and 5 bases from J, with 25 bases between. The CDR3 sequence is CASSYGPLAARVGDTQYF. As DNA, the CDR3 is TGTGCCAGCAGTTATGGCCCTTTGGCAGCGAGGGTTGGAGATACGCAGTATTTT.

This chain connects TRBV6-5 to TRBJ2-3; maybe TRBD1 (6 bases). The germline V gene encodes CDR1 MNHEY and CDR2 SVGAGI. V lost 1 base to trimming and J lost 5 bases, with 19 bases between them. The CDR3 loop spans 17 amino acids. CDR3 coding DNA: TGTGCCAGCAGTTACTTAACAGGGTTGGGCCAGGAAGATACGCAGTATTTT. It translates to CASSYLTGLGQEDTQYF.

Notes on this clonotype: This may come from a read error, since a much larger clone is one base off. The V and J genes are TRBV2 and TRBJ2-7; D is ambiguous. This CDR3 spans 12 amino acids. CDR1 is SNHLY and CDR2 is FYNNEI in the germline V gene. The CDR3 DNA is TGTGCCAGCAGTGTAAGCTCCTACGAGCCGTACTTC. Its translation: CASSVSSYEPYF.

This clonotype was observed many times. The chain is built from TRBV12-3 or TRBV12-4 and TRBJ1-5; D is undetermined. The V end was cut by 1 base, the J end by 4 bases, with 8 bases between. This CDR3 has 14 residues. The CDR3 here is CASSLVGTNQPQHF. The CDR3 nucleotides read TGTGCCAGCAGTTTAGTTGGCACAAATCAGCCCCAGCATTTT.

This clonotype occurred many times. This sequence joins TRBV6-1 and TRBJ2-1, with D possibly being TRBD2 (5 bases). V was shortened by 6 bases and J by 10 bases, with 22 bases between the two germline ends. From germline, CDR1 is MNHNS and CDR2 SASEGT. CDR3 length equals 15 residues. This CDR3 reads CASRIDGVPSREQFF. The CDR3 DNA is TGTGCCAGCAGAATCGACGGGGTCCCTTCCAGGGAGCAGTTCTTC.